This T cell receptor beta chain was recorded in a study of response to subunit inactivated influenza vaccine. This clonotype has only a few counts. TCRdb independently ran MiXCR on the RT-PCR reads; one entry per CDR3 protein. Of about 540,000 distinct CDR3 sequences listed, approximately 22% were seen once; the top ten hold 2.5% to 3.5%. Between the trimmed V and J ends, which lost 11 bases and 1 base, there was a span of 11 bases. Germline CDR1 ENHRY, CDR2 SYGVKD. CDR3 size: 12 residues. These sequences were also reported in another study, on T cells expressing NK-cell markers. In that study: Production of TCR beta cDNA relied on 5'RACE template switching with UMIs. Cells sorted as CD3+CD56+NKG2C+, CD3+CD56+NKG2C- and CD3+CD56-NKG2C+ T cells supplied the TCR beta repertoires. Eight donors were sequenced, of whom seven were HCMV-seropositive, while the remaining one was HCMV-seronegative. Of CD8+ T cells, about 1.0-8% belonged to dominant NKG2C+ clonotypes in six or seven donors. One observes that, in a few donors, these clonotypes were also the leading ones within the CD3+CD56-NKG2C+ fraction.

The chain has TRBV10-3 and TRBJ2-5; weak D call: TRBD1 (5 bases). The TCR was taken from a man aged 45-60 years who received an inactivated influenza vaccine. The sequencing used CD4+ T cells sorted from PBMCs, collected 11 to 12 days after vaccination. CDR3 sequence reads: CASGAVQETQYF. The DNA of the CDR3 is TGTGCCTCTGGGGCGGTCCAAGAGACCCAGTACTTC.